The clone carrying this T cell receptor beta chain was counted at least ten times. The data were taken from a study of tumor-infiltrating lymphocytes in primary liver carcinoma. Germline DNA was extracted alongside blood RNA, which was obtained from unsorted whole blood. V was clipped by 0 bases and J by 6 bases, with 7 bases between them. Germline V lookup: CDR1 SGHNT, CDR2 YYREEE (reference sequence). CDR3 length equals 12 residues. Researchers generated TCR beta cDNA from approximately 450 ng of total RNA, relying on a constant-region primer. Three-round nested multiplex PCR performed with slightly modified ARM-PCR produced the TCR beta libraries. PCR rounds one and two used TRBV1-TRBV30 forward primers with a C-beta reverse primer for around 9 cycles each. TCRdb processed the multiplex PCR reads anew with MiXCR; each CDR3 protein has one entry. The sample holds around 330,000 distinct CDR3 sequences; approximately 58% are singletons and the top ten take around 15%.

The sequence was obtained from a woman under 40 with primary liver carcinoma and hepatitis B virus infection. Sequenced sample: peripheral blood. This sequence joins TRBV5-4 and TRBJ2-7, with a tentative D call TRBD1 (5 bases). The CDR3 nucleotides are TGTGCCAGCAGCTTGGATCAGGGCGAGCAGTACTTC. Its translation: CASSLDQGEQYF.